The clone carrying this TCR beta chain was detected only a few times. What it recognizes is unknown. Germline lookup yields CDR1 KGHDR and CDR2 SFDVKD. Trimming left V 4 bases short and J 2 bases short, with 10 bases between. The CDR3 is 14 residues long. This sample was taken from a study of T cell repertoires in cytomegalovirus infection. Each CDR3 protein gets one entry after TCRdb re-called the reads with MiXCR. Altogether a few hundred thousand distinct CDR3 sequences are present, 25% to 35% being singletons, with the ten largest covering under 20%. The TCR originated in a human donor in good health (CMV status not recorded). Some clones in this sample may be carry-over from other donors' samples. The material was cultured PBMCs, obtained from culture after CMV antigen stimulation. The chain combines TRBV24-1 with TRBJ2-5, with D perhaps being TRBD1 or TRBD2 (5 bases each). The DNA for the CDR3 is TGTGCCACCAGTGACCACGGGGCACAAGAGACCCAGTACTTC. Protein: CATSDHGAQETQYF.